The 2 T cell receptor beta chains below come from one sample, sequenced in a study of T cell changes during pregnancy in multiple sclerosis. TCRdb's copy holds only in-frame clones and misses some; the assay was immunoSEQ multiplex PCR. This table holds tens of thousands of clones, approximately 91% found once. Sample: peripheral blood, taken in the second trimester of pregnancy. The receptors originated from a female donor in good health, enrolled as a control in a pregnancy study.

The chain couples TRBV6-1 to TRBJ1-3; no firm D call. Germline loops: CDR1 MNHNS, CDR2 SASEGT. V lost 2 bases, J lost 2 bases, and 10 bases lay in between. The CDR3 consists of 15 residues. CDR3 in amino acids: CASSESLEAGNTIYF. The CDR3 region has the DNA TGTGCCAGCAGTGAAAGTTTAGAAGCTGGAAACACCATATATTTT.

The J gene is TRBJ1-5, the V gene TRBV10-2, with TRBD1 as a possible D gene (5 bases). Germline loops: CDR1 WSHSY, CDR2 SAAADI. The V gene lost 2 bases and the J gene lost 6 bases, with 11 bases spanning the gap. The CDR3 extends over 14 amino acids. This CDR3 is CASSEIGGVQPQHF. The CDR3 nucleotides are TGCGCCAGCAGTGAGATCGGGGGGGTTCAGCCCCAGCATTTT.